This TCR beta chain appears in the sequencing data of a study of blood T cells in healthy people across ages. Study in general: There was about one barcoded beta molecule captured by template switching per two T cells.

The V end was cut by 3 bases, the J end by 3 bases, with 12 bases between. The CDR3 is 15 residues long. Germline assignment: CDR1 SGHRS and CDR2 YFSETQ. A second 7 to 11 cycle PCR used barcoded and J-beta primers. TCRdb analysed the 5' RACE reads with MiXCR anew, one entry per CDR3 protein. The sample holds about 680,000 distinct CDR3 sequences, roughly 49% seen once. This chain links TRBV5-1 with TRBJ2-2; D may be TRBD2 (5 bases). The sequenced sample consisted of blood. The origin of this receptor is a woman aged 60-75 years in good health. CDR3 in DNA: TGCGCCAGCAGCTGGACTGCTGACTACACCGGGGAGCTGTTTTTT. The encoded protein is CASSWTADYTGELFF.